Listed below are T cell receptor beta chains from one sample, sequenced in a study of early T cells in non-severe SARS-CoV-2 infection. TCRdb ran MiXCR on the 5' RACE reads and lists one entry per CDR3 protein. The sample holds some 71,000 distinct CDR3 sequences, about 9.4% seen once. The sequencing sample was made of whole blood. These receptors were obtained from an adult who was a healthcare worker with PCR-confirmed SARS-CoV-2 infection or an uninfected control (not recorded which). The CDR3 runs from the conserved cysteine through the conserved F or W. A D gene is named only where the DNA matches it firmly. Size values are once, few and many counts, or a class for expanded clones, and some rows have none.

TRBV29-1,-,few,TRBJ1-5,TGCAGCGCCCAAGCAGACCGCAATCAGCCCCAGCATTTT,CSAQADRNQPQHF
TRBV20-1,TRBD1,-,TRBJ2-1,TGCAGTGCCCGACCGGGACAGGGGGCGCGTAATGAGCAGTTCTTC,CSARPGQGARNEQFF
TRBV4-3,-,-,TRBJ2-3,TGCGCCAGCAGCCAGAACTACAGGGGCACAGATACGCAGTATTTT,CASSQNYRGTDTQYF
TRBV6-1,TRBD1,-,TRBJ1-1,TGTGGAGACAGGGCGATAAGCCGGAACACTGAAGCTTTCTTT,CGDRAISRNTEAFF
TRBV20-1,TRBD2,-,TRBJ2-2,TGCAGTGCTAGACCGGGAGGTAGCACCGGGGAGCTGTTTTTT,CSARPGGSTGELFF
TRBV29-1,-,many,TRBJ1-1,TGCAGCGTGGCCCGACAGAAAAACACTGAAGCTTTCTTT,CSVARQKNTEAFF
TRBV6-5,TRBD2,many,TRBJ2-7,TGTGCCAGCAGCCGCGGGGTAGCGGGAGCCTACGAGCAGTACTTC,CASSRGVAGAYEQYF
TRBV12-3/TRBV12-4,TRBD1,-,TRBJ1-2,TGTGCCAGCAGTTTAGTGGGGACAGGCGGCTACACCTTC,CASSLVGTGGYTF
TRBV5-1,-,-,TRBJ1-5,TGCGCCAGCAGGACCGGGGACAATCAGCCCCAGCATTTT,CASRTGDNQPQHF
TRBV19,TRBD1,-,TRBJ1-2,TGTGCCAGTAGTACCAAACAGGGGAAGGACTATGGCTACACCTTC,CASSTKQGKDYGYTF
TRBV30,-,-,TRBJ1-3,TGTGCCTGGAGTCCCTCGGTGGTGATCTCTGGAAACACCATATATTTT,CAWSPSVVISGNTIYF
TRBV7-9,TRBD1,many,TRBJ2-3,TGTGCCAGCAGCTCTGGGACAGGGGCAGATACGCAGTATTTT,CASSSGTGADTQYF
TRBV7-3,TRBD1,-,TRBJ2-3,TGTGCCAGCAGCGCGACAGGGGCTCACACAGATACGCAGTATTTT,CASSATGAHTDTQYF
TRBV11-2,-,many,TRBJ2-3,TGTGCCAGCAGCTTATGGGTCCGCACAGATACGCAGTATTTT,CASSLWVRTDTQYF
TRBV7-2,TRBD1,-,TRBJ2-7,TGTGCCAGCAGCTCTGAAACCGGGACAGGGGTCGAGCAGTACTTC,CASSSETGTGVEQYF
TRBV20-1,-,-,TRBJ1-6,TGCAGTGCTAGAGGGGCCGGGTATAATTCACCCCTCCACTTT,CSARGAGYNSPLHF
TRBV6-6,-,few,TRBJ1-2,TGTGCCAGCAGTAAGCCGGGACCTTCTTATGGCTACACCTTC,CASSKPGPSYGYTF
TRBV12-3/TRBV12-4,TRBD1,few,TRBJ2-3,TGTGCCAGCAGTGCCAGGGGGCTCGGCACAGATACGCAGTATTTT,CASSARGLGTDTQYF
TRBV6-1,-,many,TRBJ1-1,TGTGCCAGCAGTGGTTCACCGAACACTGAAGCTTTCTTT,CASSGSPNTEAFF
TRBV7-6,-,few,TRBJ2-5,TGTGCCAGCAGCCATGAACCAAGGAAGCAAGAGACCCAGTACTTC,CASSHEPRKQETQYF
TRBV24-1,-,-,TRBJ1-1,TGTGCCACCAGTGACGGACTTAACACTGAAGCTTTCTTT,CATSDGLNTEAFF
TRBV6-1,-,many,TRBJ2-3,TGTGCCAGCAGTATTTCTCAAGCAGATACGCAGTATTTT,CASSISQADTQYF
TRBV6-2/TRBV6-3,TRBD2,few,TRBJ2-2,TGTGCCAGCCACCAGACTAGCGGCGGGACCGGGGAGCTGTTTTTT,CASHQTSGGTGELFF
TRBV20-1,TRBD2,many,TRBJ2-7,TGCAGTGCTAGGTTTAGCGGGAAACCTGCCTACGAGCAGTACTTC,CSARFSGKPAYEQYF
TRBV20-1,-,-,TRBJ2-7,TGCAGCGCCATGAAATCCTCCTACGAGCAGTACTTC,CSAMKSSYEQYF
TRBV10-1,-,many,TRBJ2-3,TGCGCCAGCAGTACCGGCAGGGCCTCCACAGATACGCAGTATTTT,CASSTGRASTDTQYF
TRBV30,-,many,TRBJ2-1,TGTGCCTGGGATTTGGGCTCCTACAATGAGCAGTTCTTC,CAWDLGSYNEQFF
TRBV29-1,TRBD2,many,TRBJ2-7,TGCAGCGTTGAAGTATCTAGCGGGAGGGGCGAGCAGTACTTC,CSVEVSSGRGEQYF
TRBV5-1,-,few,TRBJ2-3,TGCGCCAGCAGCACTGCTGGGTCCACAGATACGCAGTATTTT,CASSTAGSTDTQYF
TRBV7-8,-,few,TRBJ2-5,TGTGCCAGCAGCTTACAGCTAGAGCAAGAGACCCAGTACTTC,CASSLQLEQETQYF
TRBV20-1,-,-,TRBJ2-7,TGCAGCGCTGAGGACTTCTCCTACGAGCAGTACTTC,CSAEDFSYEQYF
TRBV20-1,-,many,TRBJ2-1,TGCAGTGCTAGGGTTCTCGGGGGACATGAGCAGTTCTTC,CSARVLGGHEQFF
TRBV7-2,-,-,TRBJ2-3,TGTGCCAGCAGTCCCGGTTGGCAGGCCAGCACAGATACGCAGTATTTT,CASSPGWQASTDTQYF
TRBV6-2/TRBV6-3,-,many,TRBJ1-3,TGTGCCAGCCAAGTGTCTACTGGAAACACCATATATTTT,CASQVSTGNTIYF
TRBV28,-,-,TRBJ2-3,TGTGCCAGCAGTTTTGGGGCTTTAAGCACAGATACGCAGTATTTT,CASSFGALSTDTQYF
TRBV7-8,TRBD2,many,TRBJ2-7,TGTGCCAGCAGCTTATGGTCACTAGCGGGAGATGAGCAGTACTTC,CASSLWSLAGDEQYF
TRBV2,TRBD1,-,TRBJ2-1,TGTGCCAGCAGCGAGGGACAGGGGCGTTACTATGAGCAGTTCTTC,CASSEGQGRYYEQFF
TRBV20-1,-,many,TRBJ2-3,TGCAGTGCTAGAACTAGCACAGATACGCAGTATTTT,CSARTSTDTQYF
TRBV2,-,many,TRBJ2-5,TGTGCCAGCAGTAGCCCAGAGACCCAGTACTTC,CASSSPETQYF
TRBV7-3,TRBD2,many,TRBJ2-2,TGTGCCAGCAGCTTAACTCCGGGACTAGCGGTCACCGGGGAGCTGTTTTTT,CASSLTPGLAVTGELFF
TRBV12-3/TRBV12-4,-,many,TRBJ2-7,TGTGCCAGCAGTTTAGGCAGGCGAAGCTACGAGCAGTACTTC,CASSLGRRSYEQYF
TRBV28,-,few,TRBJ2-7,TGTGCCAGCAACCCACCCCCTGGCAGGAGGGGGTACGAGCAGTACTTC,CASNPPPGRRGYEQYF
TRBV11-2,TRBD1,few,TRBJ2-7,TGTGCCAGCAGCTCCCCGACAGGGGGCGAGCAGTACTTC,CASSSPTGGEQYF
TRBV27,-,few,TRBJ2-3,TGTGCCAGCAGGTTCGGGAGAACAGATACGCAGTATTTT,CASRFGRTDTQYF
TRBV7-9,-,many,TRBJ2-7,TGTGCCAGCAGCTTAGGCAGGGTCGAGCAGTACTTC,CASSLGRVEQYF
TRBV7-2,-,many,TRBJ1-2,TGTGCCAGCAGCCAGAACCGGGGGCAGAATGGCTACACCTTC,CASSQNRGQNGYTF
TRBV6-1,-,many,TRBJ2-6,TGTGCCAGCAGTGGACAGCCTTTCTCTGGGGCCAACGTCCTGACTTTC,CASSGQPFSGANVLTF
TRBV12-3/TRBV12-4,TRBD1,-,TRBJ1-4,TGTGCCAGCAGTTTCCAGGGGGCGGATGAAAAACTGTTTTTT,CASSFQGADEKLFF
TRBV20-1,-,few,TRBJ2-3,TGCAGTGCTGTCATCCAGGAGACTAGCACAGATACGCAGTATTTT,CSAVIQETSTDTQYF
TRBV9,-,few,TRBJ2-2,TGTGCCAGCAGCGTAGCCTACCGGGACCCCGGGGAGCTGTTTTTT,CASSVAYRDPGELFF
TRBV7-2,TRBD2,many,TRBJ2-3,TGTGCCAGCAGCTCGGGACTAGCGGGGAGGGATACGCAGTATTTT,CASSSGLAGRDTQYF